This record looks at one TCR beta chain sequence and its context. Its antigen is still unknown. V lost 2 bases and J 2 bases, leaving 10 bases between the germline ends. The CDR3 covers 14 residues. CDR1 and CDR2 from the germline V gene are KGHSH and LQKENI. These data originate in a study of T cell responses to AZD1222 COVID-19 vaccine. General observations from the study: Donors skewed white British and female; clonal diversity was possibly underestimated.

The method was immunoSEQ multiplex PCR; TCRdb's version includes in-frame clones alone and lacks a portion of them. The sample lists over 35,000 clones, roughly 75% occurring once. The V and J genes are TRBV18 and TRBJ2-7; possibly TRBD1 for D (6 bases). The sequence derives from an adult who received the MenACWY meningococcal vaccine as a control. The specimen was peripheral blood, collected 28 days after the second dose of the MenACWY control vaccine. CDR3 sequence (DNA): TGTGCCAGCTCACCAAGGGACATCGCCTACGAGCAGTACTTC. This codes for CASSPRDIAYEQYF.